This T cell receptor (beta chain) was captured by sequencing in a study of spatial heterogeneity in lung cancer. The presence of a unique molecular identifier marked each TCR cDNA molecule. TCRdb processed the 5' RACE reads anew with MiXCR; each CDR3 protein has one entry. The sample includes 40,000 to 45,000 distinct CDR3 sequences, approximately 7% of them seen just once. Specified time point: sample taken at primary tumor resection. Sequencing was performed on PBMCs, taken at surgery. The source of this sequence is a female donor with early-stage non-small cell lung cancer.

CDR3 residues: CASSLARGTDTQYF. In nucleotides, the CDR3 is TGTGCCAGCAGCTTAGCCCGGGGCACAGATACGCAGTATTTT. The chain is built from TRBV7-9 and TRBJ2-3; no clear D gene. CDR1 is SEHNR and CDR2 is FQNEAQ in the germline V gene (reference sequence). The CDR3 has 14 residues. V was trimmed by 0 bases and J by 1 base, leaving 5 bases between them.